This is a list of T cell receptor beta chains from one sample in a study of blood T cells in healthy people across ages. TCRdb fed the 5' RACE reads into MiXCR, producing one record per CDR3 protein. This table has 650,000 or so distinct CDR3 sequences, 45% to 60% appearing once. The sample taken for sequencing was blood. The receptors come from a woman aged 80 or over in good health. CDR3s include the opening cysteine and the closing phenylalanine or tryptophan.

V	J	CDR3
TRBV24-1	TRBJ2-1	CATSDLLAGEGNEQFF
TRBV29-1	TRBJ2-5	CSVTEPYQETQYF
TRBV21-1	TRBJ2-6	CASVWDRGEGANVLTF
TRBV6-6	TRBJ1-6	CASSSVGRGLHF
TRBV5-1	TRBJ2-5	CASSLVLAGGETQYF
TRBV2	TRBJ2-6	CASTESSGANVLTF
TRBV28	.	CASSLPPGVSGGSYNEQYF
TRBV7-2	TRBJ2-7	CASSIETGNYEQYF
TRBV5-1	TRBJ1-6	CASSLGRGEYNSPLHF
TRBV28	TRBJ2-7	CACGGPTGSYEQYF
TRBV7-3	TRBJ2-1	CASSLAATAEQFF
TRBV25-1	TRBJ2-3	CASSSSSRHFTDTQYF
TRBV4-1	TRBJ2-5	CASSLTGGETQYF
TRBV28	TRBJ2-7	CASGGSYEQYF
TRBV14	TRBJ2-7	CASRVCAPTTYEQYF
TRBV5-1	.	CASSFGPTQNEQYF
TRBV20-1	TRBJ2-6	CSARDMGAGANVLTF
TRBV29-1	TRBJ2-7	CSVEGNQGLEYEQYF
TRBV3-1	TRBJ1-5	CASSQAWVNQPQHF
TRBV7-6	TRBJ2-3	CASSLGLVSNTQYF
TRBV5-1	TRBJ1-1	CASSYQFLANTEAFF
TRBV20-1	TRBJ1-2	CSATNRDSRYGYTF
TRBV24-1	TRBJ2-5	CAASDSIGTQYF
TRBV6-5	TRBJ2-2	CASSYLGQGTGELFF
TRBV27	TRBJ2-1	CASSFRTSGNNEQFF
TRBV7-2	TRBJ2-7	CASSPVRTGEQYF
TRBV12-3/TRBV12-4	TRBJ2-1	CASSLLGGSYNEQFF
TRBV20-1	TRBJ2-5	CSATETDNEQYF
TRBV7-9	TRBJ2-7	CASSRGVRETYEQYF
TRBV29-1	TRBJ2-5	CSANRGGSQETQYF
TRBV15	TRBJ2-3	CATSRAAGVRDTQYF
TRBV11-2	TRBJ1-1	CASSSVNRGQGAFF
TRBV7-9	TRBJ2-2	CASIYGGNTGELFF
TRBV4-2	TRBJ2-1	CASSPLASSGASGLEQFF
TRBV12-3/TRBV12-4	TRBJ1-2	CASSVGSASGYTF